Shown below are 13 T cell receptor beta chains from a single sample sequenced in a study of blood T cells in healthy people across ages. It was with a sample-barcoded 5' primer and a J-beta primer mix that a second PCR of roughly 7 to 12 cycles was run. From the 5' RACE reads, TCRdb called clonotypes with MiXCR, one entry per CDR3 protein. The sample lists about 1.8 million distinct CDR3 sequences, 49% occurring once. Source material: blood. Receptors were obtained from a middle-aged woman in good health.

This clonotype showed up just a few times. This chain links TRBV7-8 with TRBJ2-1; either TRBD1 or TRBD2 may fit D (6 bases each). Trimming took 5 bases from V and 8 from J, leaving 16 bases between them. The length of the CDR3 is 14 residues. Germline CDR1 is SGHVS and CDR2 is FQNEAQ. CDR3: CASSPIPRGDEQFF. The CDR3 DNA reads TGTGCCAGCAGCCCAATTCCAAGGGGGGATGAGCAGTTCTTC.

The rearrangement joins TRBV19 to TRBJ1-2; D call uncertain. The CDR3 totals 14 residues. The germline gives CDR1 LNHDA, CDR2 SQIVND (reference sequence). V lost 3 bases, J lost 6 bases, and 14 bases lay in between. CDR3: CASSMPGYYDGYTF. CDR3 nucleotide sequence: TGTGCCAGTAGTATGCCGGGTTATTACGATGGCTACACCTTC.

The CDR3: CSQLAGSTGETQYF. The CDR3 DNA is TGCAGCCAACTAGCGGGGTCCACCGGGGAGACCCAGTACTTC. J is TRBJ2-5 and V is TRBV20-1, with 10 bases lining up with TRBD2. The CDR3 consists of 14 residues. Germline values: CDR1 DFQATT, CDR2 SNEGSKA (reference sequence).

The chain has TRBV29-1 and TRBJ2-1; the D gene could be TRBD1 or TRBD2 (5 bases each). With 1 base removed from V and 1 base from J, the gap between germline ends came to 8 bases. Germline lookup yields CDR1 SQVTM and CDR2 ANQGSEA. CDR3 length equals 14 residues. The CDR3 nucleotides read TGCAGCGTTGAAGGATGGGGGTCCTACAATGAGCAGTTCTTC. Protein sequence: CSVEGWGSYNEQFF.

The gene calls are TRBV10-3 and TRBJ2-7; unclear D gene. Germline V lookup: CDR1 ENHRY, CDR2 SYGVKD. The V end was cut by 3 bases, the J end by 6 bases, with 12 bases between. This CDR3 region has 13 residues. CDR3 sequence: CAISDSSAPEQYF. The CDR3 DNA sequence: TGTGCCATCAGTGACTCGTCGGCACCCGAGCAGTACTTC.

Note on this clonotype: One end of the junction is discordant with germline, which a read error may explain. This chain connects TRBV20-1 to TRBJ2-5; 9 bases align to TRBD2. The length of the CDR3 is 15 residues. Germline V gene lookup returns CDR1 DFQATT and CDR2 SNEGSKA (reference sequence). DNA of the CDR3: TGCAGTGCCACTTGGGGAAGCGGGGGGAAAGAGTCCCAGTACTTC. The encoded protein is CSATWGSGGKESQYF.

This rearrangement joins TRBV20-1 to TRBJ2-5; 8 nucleotides line up with TRBD1. The trim removed 4 bases at V and 2 bases at J, leaving 3 bases unmatched. This CDR3 comprises 13 residues. Germline CDR1 and CDR2: DFQATT and SNEGSKA (reference sequence). DNA for the CDR3: TGCAGTGCTACCAGGGGGCAACAAGAGACCCAGTACTTC. As protein: CSATRGQQETQYF.

The genes are TRBV12-3 or TRBV12-4 and TRBJ1-2; D gene ambiguous. Deletions cut 3 bases from V and 8 bases from J, with 16 bases between. CDR3 length equals 14 residues. The CDR3 coding sequence is TGTGCCAGCAGTTTGGGCAGGCTCTCGGAAGGCTACACCTTC. Translating gives CASSLGRLSEGYTF.

This clonotype was counted between two and nine times. The chain is built from TRBV5-1 and TRBJ2-1; TRBD2 matches 13 bases. Germline trimming cut 2 bases from V and 5 bases from J; bases unmatched to any gene: 4. CDR3 length: 16 residues. Germline CDR1 SGHRS, CDR2 YFSETQ. The CDR3 region is CASSLTLAGGNNEQFF. DNA for the CDR3: TGCGCCAGCAGCTTAACACTAGCGGGGGGGAACAATGAGCAGTTCTTC.

This clonotype was recorded once. The chain is built from TRBV4-3 and TRBJ1-2; D may be TRBD1 (6 bases). The CDR3 has 14 residues. Trimming left V 5 bases short and J 4 bases short, with 14 bases between. Per the germline V gene, CDR1 is LGHNA and CDR2 is YSLEER. CDR3 protein: CASSDRTVPYGYTF. CDR3 DNA sequence: TGCGCCAGCAGCGACAGGACAGTACCCTATGGCTACACCTTC.

This clonotype has a count of ten or more. The V call is TRBV24-1, the J call TRBJ2-5; 8 nucleotides align to TRBD2. The CDR3 is 16 amino acids. With 5 bases clipped from V and 2 bases from J, the junction kept 9 bases outside the gene matches. CDR1 is KGHDR, CDR2 SFDVKD, per germline. This CDR3 is CATSAPDGGGQETQYF. The CDR3 nucleotides read TGTGCCACCAGTGCCCCTGACGGGGGGGGTCAAGAGACCCAGTACTTC.

The chain carries TRBV7-2 and TRBJ2-3, with 11 bases identical to TRBD2. This CDR3 contains 16 residues. The germline CDR1 and CDR2 sequences are SGHTA and FQGNSA. V lost 1 base and J lost 1; bases outside the gene matches: 1. Written as DNA, the CDR3 is TGTGCCAGCAGCTTAGGGGGACTAGCGGGCACAGATACGCAGTATTTT. It encodes CASSLGGLAGTDTQYF.

V usage is TRBV24-1 and J usage is TRBJ2-3; a weak D match, TRBD1 (6 bases). Germline V CDR1 and CDR2: KGHDR, SFDVKD. V shed 4 bases and J shed 3 bases, with 13 bases lying between them. The CDR3 length is 15 residues. The CDR3: CATSDPGTRTDTQYF. The CDR3 bases are TGTGCCACCAGTGACCCGGGGACACGGACAGATACGCAGTATTTT.